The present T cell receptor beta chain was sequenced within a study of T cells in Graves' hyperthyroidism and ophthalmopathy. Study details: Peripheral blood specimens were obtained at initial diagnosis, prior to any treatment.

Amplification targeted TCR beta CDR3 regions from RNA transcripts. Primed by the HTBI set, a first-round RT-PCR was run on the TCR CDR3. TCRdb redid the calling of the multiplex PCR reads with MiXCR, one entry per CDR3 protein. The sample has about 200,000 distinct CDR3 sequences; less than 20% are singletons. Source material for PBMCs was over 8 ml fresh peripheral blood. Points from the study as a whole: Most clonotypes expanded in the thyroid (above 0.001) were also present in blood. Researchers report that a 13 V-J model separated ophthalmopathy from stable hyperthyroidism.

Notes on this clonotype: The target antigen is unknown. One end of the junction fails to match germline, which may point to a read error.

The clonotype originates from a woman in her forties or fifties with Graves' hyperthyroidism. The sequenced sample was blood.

The CDR3 reads CACSSLGQGSNQPQHF. The CDR3 DNA sequence: TGTGCCTGCAGTTCTCTGGGACAGGGGAGCAATCAGCCCCAGCATTTT. This rearrangement joins TRBV28 to TRBJ1-5, with 10 bases that match TRBD1. Germline lookup yields CDR1 MDHEN and CDR2 SYDVKM. The CDR3 loop spans 16 amino acids.